This T cell receptor beta chain was captured in a study of T cells in Graves' hyperthyroidism and ophthalmopathy. Trimming took 5 bases from V and 2 from J, leaving 3 bases between them. The CDR3 totals 11 residues. Looked up from germline, CDR1 is MDHEN and CDR2 is SYDVKM. RNA transcripts provided the source from which TCR beta CDR3 regions were amplified. The study used the HTBI primer set for a first-round RT-PCR of the TCR CDR3. TCRdb processed the multiplex PCR reads anew with MiXCR; each CDR3 protein has one entry. The sample includes fewer than 350,000 distinct CDR3 sequences, under 25% seen only once; the top ten take under 55%. This clonotype was counted ten times or more.

V usage is TRBV28 and J usage is TRBJ1-1, with D uncertain. The sequenced material came from blood. The sequence derives from a woman aged 45 to 65 with Graves' hyperthyroidism. The CDR3 is CASSGNTEAFF. The CDR3 DNA sequence: TGTGCCAGCAGTGGAAACACTGAAGCTTTCTTT. The variable domain in full, with the rest retrieved from reference TRBV28 and TRBJ1-1, is DVKVTQSSRYLVKRTGEKVFLECVQDMDHENMFWYRQDPGLGLRLIYFSYDVKMKEKGDIPEGYSVSREKKERFSLILESASTNQTSMYLCASSGNTEAFFGQGTRLTVV.